These 16 T cell receptor beta chains were all obtained from the same sample, sequenced in a study of shared clonotypes between healthy human individuals. Assay: immunoSEQ multiplex PCR; the TCRdb copy retains only in-frame clones and omits some. The data contain more than 1,200,000 clones, approximately 98.5% of them seen just once; the ten biggest clones take up roughly 0.36%. The material sequenced was naive CD4+ T cells sorted from blood. Regarding subset: CD45RA+ positively selected. The receptor source for this set is a man aged 30 to 39 in good health.

The sample holds a few counts of this clone. The chain is built from TRBV5-4 and TRBJ2-1; D ambiguous. V lost 0 bases and J 4 bases, leaving 11 bases between the germline ends. The CDR3 has 15 residues. Looked up from germline, CDR1 is SGHNT and CDR2 is YYREEE (reference sequence). DNA of the CDR3: TGTGCCAGCAGCTTGGTGACGAGCCTTTACAATGAGCAGTTCTTC. It codes for CASSLVTSLYNEQFF. The full variable domain, completed using reference TRBV5-4 and TRBJ2-1, is ETGVTQSPTHLIKTRGQQVTLRCSSQSGHNTVSWYQQALGQGPQFIFQYYREEENGRGNFPPRFSGLQFPNYSSELNVNALELDDSALYLCASSLVTSLYNEQFFGPGTRLTVL.

J is TRBJ1-1 and V is TRBV7-9; D is unclear. Looked up from germline, CDR1 is SEHNR and CDR2 is FQNEAQ (reference sequence). CDR3 length equals 13 residues. V was shortened by 1 base and J by 4 bases, with 7 bases between the two germline ends. CDR3 in DNA: TGTGCCAGCAGCTTAGGGGGTTCCACTGAAGCTTTCTTT. Amino acids: CASSLGGSTEAFF.

This chain links TRBV29-1 with TRBJ2-1; maybe TRBD2 (6 bases). Germline V gives CDR1 SQVTM, CDR2 ANQGSEA. The CDR3 runs 16 residues. Trimming took off 2 bases at V and 1 base at J, with 15 bases between the two ends. The CDR3 here is CSVENVGGISYNEQFF. For the CDR3, the DNA is TGCAGCGTTGAAAATGTTGGCGGGATTTCCTACAATGAGCAGTTCTTC.

The chain links TRBV5-4 to TRBJ2-5; D not certain. Trimming removed 1 base at V and 2 bases at J, with 15 bases between. Per germline, CDR1 SGHNT and CDR2 YYREEE (reference sequence). This CDR3 comprises 16 residues. The CDR3 region is CASSLTTGAIQETQYF. CDR3 DNA: TGTGCCAGCAGCTTGACAACTGGTGCTATACAAGAGACCCAGTACTTC.

V and J are TRBV5-1 and TRBJ2-7; 7 bases are shared with TRBD2. The CDR3 length is 14 residues. Looked up from germline, CDR1 is SGHRS and CDR2 is YFSETQ. The ends lost 2 bases at V and 2 bases at J; junction bases unmatched: 4. CDR3 coding DNA: TGCGCCAGCAGCTTCGGCGGGAGTCCCTACGAGCAGTACTTC. Translated: CASSFGGSPYEQYF.

V is TRBV4-3 and J is TRBJ2-1; 9 nucleotides agree with TRBD2. CDR1 LGHNA and CDR2 YSLEER come from the germline V gene. The CDR3 is 18 residues long. Trimming removed 1 base from V and 8 bases from J; junction bases left unmatched: 15. The CDR3 nucleotides are TGCGCCAGCAGCCAAGCCAATAGCGGGAGAGCGGACAGCGATGAGCAGTTCTTC. Its protein product is CASSQANSGRADSDEQFF.

The chain employs TRBV4-1 and TRBJ2-3; a possible D gene is TRBD2 (6 bases). V lost 0 bases and J 2 bases, leaving 15 bases between the germline ends. The CDR3 has 17 amino acids. CDR1 and CDR2 from the germline V gene are MGHRA and YSYEKL. CDR3 bases: TGCGCCAGCAGCCAAGATTACGGGAGCCTTCTCACAGATACGCAGTATTTT. The encoded protein is CASSQDYGSLLTDTQYF.

This CDR3 reads CASGQAPNYEQYF. CDR3 nucleotides: TGCGCCAGCGGACAGGCCCCGAACTACGAGCAGTACTTC. The rearrangement joins TRBV5-1 to TRBJ2-7; 7 bases align to TRBD1. The CDR3 consists of 13 residues. V dropped 7 bases and J dropped 3; count of bases not matched to a gene: 7. Per the germline V gene, CDR1 is SGHRS and CDR2 is YFSETQ.

The rearrangement joins TRBV10-3 to TRBJ2-7; 13 nucleotides align to TRBD2. Germline CDR1 ENHRY, CDR2 SYGVKD. V shed 0 bases and J 4 bases; nucleotides not matched to a gene: 6. The CDR3 loop spans 17 amino acids. The chain's CDR3 is CAISESGLAGKGYEQYF. CDR3 nucleotide sequence: TGTGCCATCAGTGAGTCGGGACTAGCGGGAAAAGGGTACGAGCAGTACTTC.

The gene calls are TRBV9 and TRBJ2-3, with D unresolved. Trimming shortened V by 4 bases and J by 3 bases, and 6 bases separated the two germline ends. CDR3 length: 12 amino acids. The germline V gene encodes CDR1 SGDLS and CDR2 YYNGEE. The CDR3 spells CASSWRTDTQYF. The CDR3, as DNA: TGTGCCAGCAGCTGGCGGACAGATACGCAGTATTTT.

The V gene is TRBV5-1, the J gene TRBJ2-5; a weak D match, TRBD2 (7 bases). Trimming pared 2 bases from V and 5 bases from J, leaving 19 bases between. CDR3 length: 16 amino acids. The germline CDR1 and CDR2 sequences are SGHRS and YFSETQ. In DNA, the CDR3 is TGCGCCAGCAGCTTACCCGGGGGGCAGGGCAAGGAGACCCAGTACTTC. This codes for CASSLPGGQGKETQYF. Full variable domain (remainder filled in from reference TRBV5-1 and TRBJ2-5): KAGVTQTPRYLIKTRGQQVTLSCSPISGHRSVSWYQQTPGQGLQFLFEYFSETQRNKGNFPGRFSGRQFSNSRSEMNVSTLELGDSALYLCASSLPGGQGKETQYFGPGTRLLVL.

This chain uses TRBV2 with TRBJ2-2; D might be TRBD1 (5 bases). V was cut by 7 bases and J by 3 bases, with 15 bases left in between. Germline values: CDR1 SNHLY, CDR2 FYNNEI. This CDR3 has 15 residues. CDR3 sequence: CASTEGQGYTGELFF. The DNA for the CDR3 is TGTGCCAGCACCGAAGGGCAGGGTTACACCGGGGAGCTGTTTTTT.

This clone was seen a single time. The V and J genes are TRBV19 and TRBJ1-1, with D maybe TRBD1 (5 bases). This CDR3 comprises 13 residues. Germline V gene data show CDR1 as LNHDA and CDR2 as SQIVND (reference sequence). V was pared by 1 base and J by 6 bases, with 9 bases between. In DNA form, the CDR3 reads TGTGCCAGTAGTATAGGGGGCAGGGCTGAAGCTTTCTTT. Its protein product is CASSIGGRAEAFF.

The chain recombines TRBV5-5 with TRBJ1-4; the match to TRBD1 covers 9 bases. This CDR3 spans 15 amino acids. V lost 3 bases and J lost 7; bases outside the gene matches: 7. From germline, CDR1 is SGHKS and CDR2 YYEKEE (reference sequence). The chain's CDR3 is CASSSPGTGSEKLFF. CDR3 bases: TGTGCCAGCAGCTCGCCAGGGACAGGGAGTGAAAAACTGTTTTTT.

This chain uses TRBV7-2 with TRBJ2-5; 7 positions match TRBD2. This CDR3 spans 17 amino acids. In germline, CDR1 is SGHTA, CDR2 FQGNSA. Trimming at V came to 4 bases and at J to 4 bases, leaving 15 bases not matched to a gene. Here the CDR3 DNA reads TGTGCCAGCAGCTCGTCCCACCTCGGACTAGGAGGAGAGACCCAGTACTTC. Amino acid sequence: CASSSSHLGLGGETQYF. The entire variable domain, with the rest obtained from reference TRBV7-2 and TRBJ2-5, is as follows: GAGVSQSPSNKVTEKGKDVELRCDPISGHTALYWYRQSLGQGLEFLIYFQGNSAPDKSGLPSDRFSAERTGGSVSTLTIQRTQQEDSAVYLCASSSSHLGLGGETQYFGPGTRLLVL.

The chain couples TRBV7-9 to TRBJ2-7; 7 nucleotides match TRBD1. Per the germline V gene, CDR1 is SEHNR and CDR2 is FQNEAQ (reference sequence). The V gene end was trimmed by 11 bases and the J gene end by 5 bases; junction bases not matched to a gene: 9. This CDR3 has 12 residues. Here the CDR3 DNA reads TGTGCCGGAACAGGGGCGGCAAACGAGCAGTACTTC. This codes for CAGTGAANEQYF.